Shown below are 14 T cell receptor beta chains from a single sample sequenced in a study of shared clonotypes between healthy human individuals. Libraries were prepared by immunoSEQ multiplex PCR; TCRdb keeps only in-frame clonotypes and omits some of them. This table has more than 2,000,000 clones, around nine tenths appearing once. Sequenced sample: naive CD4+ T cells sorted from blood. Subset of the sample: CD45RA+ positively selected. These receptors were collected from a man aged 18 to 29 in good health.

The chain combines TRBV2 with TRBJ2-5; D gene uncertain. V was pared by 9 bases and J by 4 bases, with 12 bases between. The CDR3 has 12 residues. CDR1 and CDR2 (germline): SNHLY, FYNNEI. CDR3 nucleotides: TGTGCCAGTCGAATACTGGGAGAGACCCAGTACTTC. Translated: CASRILGETQYF.

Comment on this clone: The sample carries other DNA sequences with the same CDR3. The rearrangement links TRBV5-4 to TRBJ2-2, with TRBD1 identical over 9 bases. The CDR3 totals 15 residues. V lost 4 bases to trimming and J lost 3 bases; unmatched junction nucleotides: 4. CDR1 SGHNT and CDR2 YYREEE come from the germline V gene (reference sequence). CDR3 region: CASSLRTGDTGELFF. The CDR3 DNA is TGTGCCAGCAGCCTTCGGACAGGGGACACCGGGGAGCTGTTTTTT.

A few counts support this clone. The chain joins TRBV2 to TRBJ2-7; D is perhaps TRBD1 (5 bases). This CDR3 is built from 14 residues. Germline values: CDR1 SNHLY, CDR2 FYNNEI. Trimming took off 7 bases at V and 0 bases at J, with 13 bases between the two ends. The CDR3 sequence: CASTRTQSSYEQYF. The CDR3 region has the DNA TGTGCCAGCACGAGGACACAGAGCTCCTACGAGCAGTACTTC.

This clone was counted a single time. The CDR3 DNA is TGTGCCAGCAGCTTAGATCCTGGCAGAGGGGATGGCTACACCTTC. It specifies CASSLDPGRGDGYTF. This sequence joins TRBV11-2 and TRBJ1-2; weak D call: TRBD1 (5 bases). Trimming took 0 bases from V and 6 from J, leaving 14 bases between them. Germline lookup yields CDR1 SGHAT and CDR2 FQNNGV. The CDR3 is 15 amino acids.

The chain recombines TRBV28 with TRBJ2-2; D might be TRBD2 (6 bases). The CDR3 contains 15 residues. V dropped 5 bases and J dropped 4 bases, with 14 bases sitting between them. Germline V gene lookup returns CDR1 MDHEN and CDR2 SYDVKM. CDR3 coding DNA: TGTGCCAGCAGTGGGCGGGGCTCGCGCACCGGGGAGCTGTTTTTT. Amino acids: CASSGRGSRTGELFF.

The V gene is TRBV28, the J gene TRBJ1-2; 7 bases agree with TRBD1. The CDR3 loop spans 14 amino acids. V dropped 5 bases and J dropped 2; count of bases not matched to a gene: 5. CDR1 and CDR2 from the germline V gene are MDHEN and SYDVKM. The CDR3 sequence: CASSRTGQNYGYTF. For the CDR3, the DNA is TGTGCCAGCAGTCGAACGGGACAGAACTATGGCTACACCTTC.

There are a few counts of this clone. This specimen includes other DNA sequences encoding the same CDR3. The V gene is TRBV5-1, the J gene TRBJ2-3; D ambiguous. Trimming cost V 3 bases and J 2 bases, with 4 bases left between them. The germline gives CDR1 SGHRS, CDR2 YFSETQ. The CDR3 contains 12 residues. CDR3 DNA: TGCGCCAGCAGCTCCCTCACAGATACGCAGTATTTT. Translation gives CASSSLTDTQYF.

In nucleotides, the CDR3 is TGTGCCAGCAGTTACCTCGGACAGGTCGGGGGCTACACCTTC. Its protein product is CASSYLGQVGGYTF. The rearrangement uses TRBV6-6 and TRBJ1-2; 7 bases agree with TRBD1. Germline loops: CDR1 MNHNY, CDR2 SVGAGI (reference sequence). J gave up 8 bases and V 2 bases, and 8 bases lay outside the gene matches. This CDR3 region has 14 residues.

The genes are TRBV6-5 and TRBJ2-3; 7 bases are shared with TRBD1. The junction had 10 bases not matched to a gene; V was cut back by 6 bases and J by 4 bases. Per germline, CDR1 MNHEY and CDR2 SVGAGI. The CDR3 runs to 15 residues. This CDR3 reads CASRYRGLWADTQYF. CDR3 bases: TGTGCCAGCAGATACAGGGGTTTGTGGGCAGATACGCAGTATTTT.

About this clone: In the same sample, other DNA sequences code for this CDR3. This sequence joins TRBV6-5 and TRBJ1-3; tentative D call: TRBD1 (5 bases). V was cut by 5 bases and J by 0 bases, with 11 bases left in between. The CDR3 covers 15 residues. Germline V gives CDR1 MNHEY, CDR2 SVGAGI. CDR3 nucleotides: TGTGCCAGCAGTCGGGGACGGAACTCTGGAAACACCATATATTTT. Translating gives CASSRGRNSGNTIYF.

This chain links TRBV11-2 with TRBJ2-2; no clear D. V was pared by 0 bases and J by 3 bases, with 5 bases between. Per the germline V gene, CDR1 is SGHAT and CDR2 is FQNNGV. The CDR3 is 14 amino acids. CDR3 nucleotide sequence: TGTGCCAGCAGCTTAGAAAGGCACACCGGGGAGCTGTTTTTT. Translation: CASSLERHTGELFF.

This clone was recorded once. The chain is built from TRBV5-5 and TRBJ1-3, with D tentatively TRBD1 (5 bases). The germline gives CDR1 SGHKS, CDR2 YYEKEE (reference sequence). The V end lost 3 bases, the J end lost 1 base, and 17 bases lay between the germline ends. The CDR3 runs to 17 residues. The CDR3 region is CASSSGRSRVSGNTIYF. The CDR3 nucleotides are TGTGCCAGCAGCTCGGGACGGTCCCGGGTTTCTGGAAACACCATATATTTT.

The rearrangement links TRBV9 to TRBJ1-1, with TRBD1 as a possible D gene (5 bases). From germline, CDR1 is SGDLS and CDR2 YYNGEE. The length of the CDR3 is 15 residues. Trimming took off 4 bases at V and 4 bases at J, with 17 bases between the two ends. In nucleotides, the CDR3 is TGTGCCAGCAGCCGAATAGGGGCGTTAGGCACTGAAGCTTTCTTT. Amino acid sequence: CASSRIGALGTEAFF.

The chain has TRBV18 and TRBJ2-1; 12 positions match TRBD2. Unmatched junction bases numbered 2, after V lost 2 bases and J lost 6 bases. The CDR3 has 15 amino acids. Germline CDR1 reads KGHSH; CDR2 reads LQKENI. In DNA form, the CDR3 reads TGTGCCAGCTCACCAATGACTAGCGGGGGCAATGAGCAGTTCTTC. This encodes CASSPMTSGGNEQFF.